This record covers a single T cell receptor (beta chain). Its antigen has not been determined. The record has no base qualities; no much larger clone is one base away. Libraries of naive CD8 T cells were generated from roughly 21,000 to 960,000 sorted cells, with 10%, 30% or 50% of the purified RNA used. On a BD FACSAria II, naive CD8 T cells were FACS-sorted as CD8+CD4-CCR7+CD45RA+ and collected into RLT Plus buffer. To test detection sensitivity, Jurkat RNA equal to under 13 TCR copies was added to samples of about 20,000-1,000,000 naive CD8 T cells. Enrichment of CD8 T cells was done with RosetteSep CD8+ T Cell Enrichment Cocktail plus Ficoll-Paque, and ACK red cell lysis came afterward. The entry originates in a study of molecular identifiers for immune sequencing clone quantification (dated by TCRdb to 2016 to 2019). About the investigation overall: For a replicate experiment, RNA from around 20,000 or 99,000 naive CD8 T cells was divided into five aliquots, of which four were sequenced. CD8 T cells were used in a methods study to benchmark molecular-identifier clustering-based TCR repertoire sequencing (MIDCIRS) and TCR RNA copy counting.

Summary of the overall study and its limitations: The naive libraries included spiked-in Jurkat TCR RNA (around nine copies' worth), and this Jurkat TCR RNA is not part of the donor repertoire. Identical TCR molecules sharing a barcode could cause highly expanded clone sizes to be underestimated. Approximately 3.3 recovered TCR RNA copies per cell were obtained by modeling, versus about ten by digital PCR, implying a capture efficiency of about 30%. Clones above 20 RNA copies held over 98% of molecules in CMV-specific effector cells but under 1% in naive cells. When barcode sub-clustering was not used, chimeric consensus sequences inflated TCR diversity, with chimeras reaching as high as 47%. Spiked-in Jurkat TCR RNA equal to a single cell's worth was reported to be detectable even within 1,200,000 naive CD8 T cells.

V drops 5 bases and J drops 14 bases, leaving 15 bases in between. In the germline V gene, CDR1 corresponds to MGHDK and CDR2 to SYGVNS. The CDR3 runs 12 residues from the cysteine to the phenylalanine. Only the CDR3 portion is preserved as DNA: 36 bases, with reading frame beginning at the first base. The library was obtained by PCR. These reads were obtained on a NextSeq 500. Bulk TCR libraries were made following a previously described method, with the TCR primers given in Table S5. Total RNA was purified with the Qiagen AllPrep DNA/RNA kit. Reads from multiple sequencing runs of the same library were pooled before analysis. The paper's processing steps were these. Reads were retained only if the reads had an exact TCR constant sequence, and the retained reads were trimmed to 150 nt and grouped according to their 12-nt molecular barcodes. Reads inside each barcode group were sub-clustered using a 15% Levenshtein threshold, and a quality-weighted consensus sequence was constructed for each RNA molecule. Non-functional sequences were removed, as were lower-count sequences one edit away from another. Based on a fit of two negative binomial distributions, barcode sub-clusters having less than 20% of the maximum read count were discarded. The public sequencing data were trimmed at Q25 with fastp and processed into clonotypes with MiXCR by TCRdb, which kept only in-frame beta chains. Identical CDR3 proteins give one entry, which carries the most common genes and DNA. These V and J calls are TCRdb output, not the study's own analysis. The sample records about 630,000 distinct CDR3 sequences, roughly 25% of which are singletons. The ten largest make up roughly 0.83% of the sample.

Recombination joined TRBV25-1 with TRBJ1-4, with TRBD1 perhaps the D gene, on 6 matching bases. What was sequenced was naive CD8+ T cells from blood, with Jurkat cell RNA spiked in. The sample's cell subset or site label, in plain terms: FACS-sorted CD8+CD4-CCR7+CD45RA+ naive T cells. The TCR originated in a human donor in good health. Some libraries in this study had Jurkat cell RNA spiked in. For the CDR3, the sequence is CASSFVGGGLFF. The DNA is as follows: TGTGCCAGCAGTTTCGTAGGGGGGGGCCTGTTTTTT.